This TCR beta chain was profiled in a study of graft-versus-host responses after intestinal transplantation. Germline V gives CDR1 SEHNR, CDR2 FQNEAQ (reference sequence). This CDR3 comprises 14 residues. V was trimmed by 1 base and J by 7 bases, leaving 13 bases between them. Details on this clone: Its matching antigen is unknown.

Clones were sequenced by immunoSEQ multiplex PCR, and TCRdb holds only the in-frame ones, with some missing. Of some 40,000 clones listed, more than 80% were seen once; the top ten hold 3.6%. Study-level points and caveats: Individuals who had graft-donor T cell macrochimerism had allografts that showed high graft-versus-host to host-versus-graft clonal ratios.

The specimen comprised PBMCs, sampled roughly 110 weeks after intestinal transplantation. This receptor was obtained from a human patient who received an intestinal transplant, so some T cells may come from the graft donor. This rearrangement joins TRBV7-9 to TRBJ2-5, with no clear D. CDR3 loop: CASSLDITSGTQYF. The CDR3 DNA sequence: TGTGCCAGCAGCTTAGATATTACCTCTGGGACCCAGTACTTC.